Described below is a single TCR beta chain sequence and its context. Source study methods: Reference gene primer amplification gave nucleated cell count estimates. Profiled with immunoSEQ multiplex PCR; TCRdb holds only in-frame clones, not every one. V and J calls and clone size follow that table, whereas D and trimming were derived from the DNA. The data hold 190,000 or so clones, with about 81% observed a single time. This sample was taken from a study of blood T cell repertoires in COVID-19. Study-level information: Acute and convalescent COVID-19 specimens originated in the United States, Italy and Spain.

Material for sequencing was peripheral blood. The sequence was collected from an elderly woman with COVID-19, enrolled during active disease.

The CDR3 here is CASNPAGTGTGYTF. DNA for the CDR3: TGTGCCAGCAACCCTGCCGGGACAGGGACTGGCTACACCTTC. The V and J genes are TRBV2 and TRBJ1-2, with TRBD1 matching 9 bases. Germline V lookup: CDR1 SNHLY, CDR2 FYNNEI. Trimming removed 7 bases from V and 7 bases from J; junction bases left unmatched: 10. CDR3 length: 14 residues.